This T cell receptor (beta chain) is from a study of T-cell memory formation after mild COVID-19. Overall study findings and caveats: Cross-reactive memory apparently joined, as some responding clones appeared in pre-infection memory. Later expanders leaned CD4+, whereas clones that contracted between day 15 and 85 were balanced CD4/CD8.

5'RACE primed at constant segments yielded TCR alpha and TCR beta cDNA libraries bearing sample barcodes and UMIs. TCRdb recomputed calls from the 5' RACE reads with MiXCR, one row per CDR3 protein. This table has hundreds of thousands of distinct CDR3 sequences, 20% appearing once. Germline V gives CDR1 LNHDA, CDR2 SQIVND (reference sequence). The CDR3 has 18 residues. With V trimmed by 3 bases and J by 1 base, 7 bases remained unmatched. As regards this clonotype: Its antigen is as yet unknown.

The sequence derives from an adult woman who had mild COVID-19 (a few samples of this study predate the infection). Cell type and time point are not known. The chain has TRBV19 and TRBJ2-6; 9 bases are shared with TRBD1. Input material: PBMCs or a T cell subset sorted from them (not recorded which). The CDR3 here is CASSMAGQGTSGANVLTF. The DNA of the CDR3 is TGTGCCAGTAGTATGGCGGGACAGGGAACATCTGGGGCCAACGTCCTGACTTTC.